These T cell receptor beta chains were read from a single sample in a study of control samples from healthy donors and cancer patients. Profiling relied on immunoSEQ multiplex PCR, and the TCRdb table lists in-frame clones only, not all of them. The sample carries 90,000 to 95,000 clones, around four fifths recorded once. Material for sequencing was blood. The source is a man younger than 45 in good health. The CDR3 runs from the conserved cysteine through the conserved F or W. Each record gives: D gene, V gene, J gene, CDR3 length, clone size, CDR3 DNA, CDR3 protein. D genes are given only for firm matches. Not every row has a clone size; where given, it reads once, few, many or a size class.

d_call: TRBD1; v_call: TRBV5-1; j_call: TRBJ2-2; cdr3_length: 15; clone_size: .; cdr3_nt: TGCGCCAGCAGCACTTGGACAGGGAACACCGGGGAGCTGTTTTTT; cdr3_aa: CASSTWTGNTGELFF
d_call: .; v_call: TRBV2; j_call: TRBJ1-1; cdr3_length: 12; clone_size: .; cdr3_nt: TGTGCCAGCACCCCGCGGGGCACTGAAGCTTTCTTT; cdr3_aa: CASTPRGTEAFF
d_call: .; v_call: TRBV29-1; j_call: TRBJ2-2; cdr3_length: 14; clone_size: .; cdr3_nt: TGCAGCGTGTCAGGAGGGGTGTCTTTCGGGGAGCTGTTTTTT; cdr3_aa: CSVSGGVSFGELFF
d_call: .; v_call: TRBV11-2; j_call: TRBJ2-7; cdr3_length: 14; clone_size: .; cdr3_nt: TGTGCCAGCAGCTTTGGGCAGGGAAGGTACGAGCAGTACTTC; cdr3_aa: CASSFGQGRYEQYF
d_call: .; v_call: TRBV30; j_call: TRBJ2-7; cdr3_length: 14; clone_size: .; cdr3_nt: TGTGCCTGGATGCGGAGGGGGCACTCCTACGAGCAGTACTTC; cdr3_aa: CAWMRRGHSYEQYF
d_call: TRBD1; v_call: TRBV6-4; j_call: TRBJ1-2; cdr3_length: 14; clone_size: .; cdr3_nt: TGTGCCAGCAGTGACTCAAACAGGGGTGGAGGCTACACCTTC; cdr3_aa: CASSDSNRGGGYTF
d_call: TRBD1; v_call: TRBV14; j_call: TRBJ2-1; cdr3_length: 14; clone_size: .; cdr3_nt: TGTGCCAGCAGCCAAGATACAGGGGGCGGTGAGCAGTTCTTC; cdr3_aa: CASSQDTGGGEQFF
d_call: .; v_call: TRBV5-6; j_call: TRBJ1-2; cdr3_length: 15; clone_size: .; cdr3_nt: TGTGCCAGCAGCTCTGAGACAGCCGTTGGCTATGGCTACACCTTC; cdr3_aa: CASSSETAVGYGYTF
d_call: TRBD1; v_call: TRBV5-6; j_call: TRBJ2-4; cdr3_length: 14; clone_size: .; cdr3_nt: TGTGCCAGCAGCGCGGGACAGGGGAAAAACATTCAGTACTTC; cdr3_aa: CASSAGQGKNIQYF
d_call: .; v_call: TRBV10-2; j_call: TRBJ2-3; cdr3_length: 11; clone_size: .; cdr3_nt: TGCGCCAGCAGCCCCACAGATACGCAGTATTTT; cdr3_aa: CASSPTDTQYF
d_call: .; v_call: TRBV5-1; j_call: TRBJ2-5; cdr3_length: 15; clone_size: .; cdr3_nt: TGCGCCAGCAGCTTGGGACAGGAGGGCCAAGAGACCCAGTACTTC; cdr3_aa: CASSLGQEGQETQYF
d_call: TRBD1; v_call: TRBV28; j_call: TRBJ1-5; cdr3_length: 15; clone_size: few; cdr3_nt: TGTGCCAGCAGTCGCGCCGGGACAGGGGATCAGCCCCAGCATTTT; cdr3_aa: CASSRAGTGDQPQHF